The T cell receptor (beta chain) under discussion was sequenced for a study of T-cell reconstitution after alpha-beta-depleted transplantation in children. CDR1 and CDR2 from the germline V gene are MGHRA and YSYEKL. The CDR3 runs 16 residues. The ends lost 0 bases at V and 2 bases at J; junction bases unmatched: 7. Molecular barcoding with unique molecular identifiers was used for the TCRbeta library. TCRdb itself ran the PCR reads through MiXCR, one entry per CDR3 protein. Here the sample spans over 120,000 distinct CDR3 sequences, roughly 9% being singletons. This clonotype showed up many times. The specimen was PBMCs, mostly from graft donor cells, collected 180 days after TCRalphabeta/CD19-depleted stem cell transplant. V gene TRBV4-1 combines with J gene TRBJ2-7, with 7 bases lining up with TRBD1. This receptor was identified in a female patient between 2 and 15 years old who had a stem cell transplant for congenital amegakaryocytic thrombocytopenia, so the T cells may come from the graft donor. The chain's CDR3 is CASSQDAQGSPYEQYF. DNA of the CDR3: TGCGCCAGCAGCCAAGATGCACAGGGGTCCCCCTACGAGCAGTACTTC.